These T cell receptor beta chains were read from a single sample in a study of T-cell reconstitution after alpha-beta-depleted transplantation in children. TCRdb recomputed calls from the PCR reads with MiXCR, one row per CDR3 protein. The sample carries hundreds of thousands of distinct CDR3 sequences, roughly 9% recorded once. The sequencing here drew on PBMCs from the stem cell graft donor, taken from the stem cell graft. These receptors came from a human donor who donated a stem cell graft to a child with acute lymphoblastic leukemia. Each CDR3 is given with its conserved first and last residue. Fields, in order: J gene, clone size, CDR3 length, D gene, V gene, CDR3 DNA, CDR3 protein. The D gene is left open where the match is weak. Only some rows state a clone size, as once, few, many or a class for expanded clones.

>TRBJ1-2|few|14|.|TRBV5-1
TGCGCCAGCAACGAAGACGGTGTTAACTATGGCTACACCTTC
CASNEDGVNYGYTF
>TRBJ1-5|many|16|TRBD1|TRBV20-1
TGCAGTGCCATCCCCGGGACAGGGTTTAGCAATCAGCCCCAGCATTTT
CSAIPGTGFSNQPQHF
>TRBJ2-1|many|13|.|TRBV7-9
TGTGCCAGCAGCTTAGGGGACCTCAAGGGACAGTTCTTC
CASSLGDLKGQFF
>TRBJ2-7|many|12|.|TRBV4-1
TGCGCCAGCAGCCAGGCAGGTTACGAGCAGTACTTC
CASSQAGYEQYF
>TRBJ2-5|many|13|.|TRBV2
TGTGCCAGCACAGGCCAAAACCAAGAGACCCAGTACTTC
CASTGQNQETQYF
>TRBJ2-1|many|16|.|TRBV6-5
TGTGCCAGCAGTTACTATCTGGGGGGCGCCCACAATGAGCAGTTCTTC
CASSYYLGGAHNEQFF
>TRBJ1-1|few|13|.|TRBV6-5
TGTGCCAGCAGGATTCAGGTAGACACTGAAGCTTTCTTT
CASRIQVDTEAFF
>TRBJ2-2|many|16|.|TRBV10-3
TGTGCCATCAGTGAGTCGATTGAATTCGAGGGCGGGGAGCTGTTTTTT
CAISESIEFEGGELFF
>TRBJ2-5|.|19|TRBD2|TRBV4-2
TGTGCCAGCAGCCAAGTCCGGCCGACTAGCGGGGGGGCCCGGGAGACCCAGTACTTC
CASSQVRPTSGGARETQYF
>TRBJ1-1|few|13|.|TRBV29-1
TGCAGCGTTGATTCAGGGACGGGGCCTGAAGCTTTCTTT
CSVDSGTGPEAFF
>TRBJ1-2|many|14|TRBD1|TRBV7-9
TGTGCCAGCAGCCCCGGACAGGCTTCATATGGCTACACCTTC
CASSPGQASYGYTF
>TRBJ2-2|many|15|.|TRBV27
TGTGCCAGCAGTTTACAGATTAGAGGGACCGGGGAGCTGTTTTTT
CASSLQIRGTGELFF
>TRBJ1-6|many|12|.|TRBV29-1
TGCAGCGTCCAGGGTGATAATTCACCCCTCCACTTT
CSVQGDNSPLHF
>TRBJ1-2|.|13|.|TRBV4-1
TGCGCCAGCAGCCAAACAGGGATCGGTGGCTACACCTTC
CASSQTGIGGYTF
>TRBJ2-5|many|17|.|TRBV10-3
TGTGCCATCAGTGAGGACCAGGGATTCCCCCAAAGAGAGACCCAGTACTTC
CAISEDQGFPQRETQYF
>TRBJ1-2|many|12|.|TRBV28
TGTGCCAGCAGTCCCGGGGGATTTGGCTACACCTTC
CASSPGGFGYTF
>TRBJ2-3|few|15|.|TRBV11-2
TGTGCCAGCAGCCCAATGGAGACTCTCACAGATACGCAGTATTTT
CASSPMETLTDTQYF
>TRBJ2-5|once|13|.|TRBV29-1
TGCAGCGCCGGATCAGATATTCAAGAGACCCAGTACTTC
CSAGSDIQETQYF
>TRBJ2-3|many|13|.|TRBV7-9
TGTGCCAGCAGCTTAGAGGGGACAGATACGCAGTATTTT
CASSLEGTDTQYF
>TRBJ1-1|many|13|.|TRBV12-3/TRBV12-4
TGTGCCAGCAGTGATAGATCGAACACTGAAGCTTTCTTT
CASSDRSNTEAFF
>TRBJ2-4|.|17|TRBD1|TRBV5-1
TGCGCCAGCAGCTGGGGTCGGGACAGGGTTATTAAAAACATTCAGTACTTC
CASSWGRDRVIKNIQYF
>TRBJ2-1|few|15|.|TRBV4-3
TGCGCCAGCAGCCAAGTAGGCGGGGCGGGTAATGAGCAGTTCTTC
CASSQVGGAGNEQFF
>TRBJ2-3|.|14|TRBD2|TRBV6-2/TRBV6-3
TGTGCCAGCAGCCGGACTAGCGACAAGGGTACGCAGTATTTT
CASSRTSDKGTQYF
>TRBJ2-5|many|15|.|TRBV20-1
TGCAGTGCTAATTTCCCCAGGGGTCTGGGGGATGTCCAGTACTTC
CSANFPRGLGDVQYF
>TRBJ1-5|many|15|.|TRBV12-3/TRBV12-4
TGTGCCAGCACCCCGGGCCTTCAGGGAATCAAACCCCAGCATTTT
CASTPGLQGIKPQHF
>TRBJ2-5|many|14|.|TRBV27
TGTGCCAGCAGTTTATCGCGCTCCGGGACAACCCAGTACTTC
CASSLSRSGTTQYF
>TRBJ1-2|many|17|TRBD1|TRBV7-9
TGTGCCAGCAACCCACCGAATGTAAACAGGGGCACCTATGGCTACACCTTC
CASNPPNVNRGTYGYTF
>TRBJ2-6|many|15|.|TRBV3-1
TGTGCCAGCAGCCTGAGCGAGGCCGGGGCCAACGTCCTGACTTTC
CASSLSEAGANVLTF
>TRBJ2-7|many|15|.|TRBV2
TGTGCCAGCAGTGAAACAGGGTCGAGCTCCTACGAGCAGTACTTC
CASSETGSSSYEQYF
>TRBJ2-7|few|13|.|TRBV7-2
TGTGCCAGCAGCCGGGGTGAAAAGTACGAGCAGTACTTC
CASSRGEKYEQYF
>TRBJ1-4|many|14|.|TRBV6-1
TGTGCCAGCAGTCCCCCGGGAGCTAATGAAAAACTGTTTTTT
CASSPPGANEKLFF
>TRBJ2-1|many|16|TRBD1|TRBV20-1
TGCAGTGCAAACCCCGGGACAGGCAGCTCCTACAATGAGCAGTTCTTC
CSANPGTGSSYNEQFF
>TRBJ1-4|few|16|TRBD1|TRBV12-3/TRBV12-4
TGTGCCAGCAGCGCACCGCCGGGACAGGCGAATGAAAAACTGTTTTTT
CASSAPPGQANEKLFF
>TRBJ2-7|many|15|TRBD2|TRBV6-5
TGTGCCAGCAGTCCCTCCAGCGGGGTTTACTACGAGCAGTACTTC
CASSPSSGVYYEQYF
>TRBJ1-3|few|16|.|TRBV7-2
TGTGCCAGCAGCTTAGGGGAGGGGAGCTCTGGAAACACCATATATTTT
CASSLGEGSSGNTIYF
>TRBJ1-1|few|14|.|TRBV7-8
TGTGCCAGCAGCCCTAGGAGCAGGGGCACTGAAGCTTTCTTT
CASSPRSRGTEAFF
>TRBJ1-5|few|17|TRBD1|TRBV10-3
TGTGCCATCAGTGAGTCGCCCCGAGGACAGGGTGGTCAGCCCCAGCATTTT
CAISESPRGQGGQPQHF
>TRBJ2-7|few|13|.|TRBV6-2/TRBV6-3
TGTGCCAGCAGTGGACAGAAAACCTACGAGCAGTACTTC
CASSGQKTYEQYF
>TRBJ2-5|few|17|TRBD1|TRBV7-9
TGTGCCAGCAGCTTAGGGGTCACAGGGGGTGGTGAAGAGACCCAGTACTTC
CASSLGVTGGGEETQYF
>TRBJ1-5|few|16|TRBD1|TRBV12-3/TRBV12-4
TGTGCCAGCAGTGTAGGGACAGGGGGGAAGAGACAGCCCCAGCATTTT
CASSVGTGGKRQPQHF